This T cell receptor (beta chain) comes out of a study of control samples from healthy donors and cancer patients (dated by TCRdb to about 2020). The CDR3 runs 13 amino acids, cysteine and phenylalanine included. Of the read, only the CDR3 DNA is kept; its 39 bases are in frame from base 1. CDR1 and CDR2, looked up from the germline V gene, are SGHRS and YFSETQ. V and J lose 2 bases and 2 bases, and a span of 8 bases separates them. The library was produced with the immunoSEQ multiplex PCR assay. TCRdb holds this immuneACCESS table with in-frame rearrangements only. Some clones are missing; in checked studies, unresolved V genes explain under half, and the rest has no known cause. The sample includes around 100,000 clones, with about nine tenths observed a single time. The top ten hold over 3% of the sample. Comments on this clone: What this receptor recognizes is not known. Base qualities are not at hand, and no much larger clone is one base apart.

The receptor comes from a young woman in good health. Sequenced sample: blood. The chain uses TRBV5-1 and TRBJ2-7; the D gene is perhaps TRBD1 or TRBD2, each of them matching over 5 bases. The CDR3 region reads CASSLGDAYEQYF. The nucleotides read TGCGCCAGCAGCTTAGGGGACGCCTACGAGCAGTACTTC.